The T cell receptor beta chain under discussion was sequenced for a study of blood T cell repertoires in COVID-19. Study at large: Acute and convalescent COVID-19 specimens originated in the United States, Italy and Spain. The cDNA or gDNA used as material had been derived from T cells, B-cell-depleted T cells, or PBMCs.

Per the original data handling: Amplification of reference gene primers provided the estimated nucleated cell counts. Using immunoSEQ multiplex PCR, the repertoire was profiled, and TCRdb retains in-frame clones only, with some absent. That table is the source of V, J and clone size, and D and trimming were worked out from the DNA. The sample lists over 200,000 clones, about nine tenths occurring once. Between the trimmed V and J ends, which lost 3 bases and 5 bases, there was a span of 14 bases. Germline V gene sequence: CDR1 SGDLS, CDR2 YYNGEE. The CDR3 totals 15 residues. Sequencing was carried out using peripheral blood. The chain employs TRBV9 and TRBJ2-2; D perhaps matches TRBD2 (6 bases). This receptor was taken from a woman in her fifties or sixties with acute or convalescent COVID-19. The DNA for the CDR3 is TGTGCCAGCAGCGAACGGGACTTGGCTACCGGGGAGCTGTTTTTT. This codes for CASSERDLATGELFF. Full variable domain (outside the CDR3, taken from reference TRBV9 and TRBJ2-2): DSGVTQTPKHLITATGQRVTLRCSPRSGDLSVYWYQQSLDQGLQFLIQYYNGEERAKGNILERFSAQQFPDLHSELNLSSLELGDSALYFCASSERDLATGELFFGEGSRLTVL.